The 21 T cell receptor beta chains reported below all come from one sample, sequenced in a study of T-cell memory formation after mild COVID-19. TCRdb reprocessed the 5' RACE reads via MiXCR and lists one record per CDR3 protein. The sample includes roughly 250,000 distinct CDR3 sequences, 15% to 20% of them seen just once. Sequenced: PBMCs or a T cell subset sorted from them (not recorded which). These receptors originate from a young man who had mild COVID-19 (a few samples of this study predate the infection). Cell type and time point are not known.

This chain joins TRBV12-3 or TRBV12-4 and TRBJ1-2; possible D gene TRBD1, 5 bases. The CDR3 has 14 residues. V lost 1 base, J lost 6 bases, and 12 bases lay in between. Here the CDR3 DNA reads TGTGCCAGCAGTTTAGTGACGGGGCGCGATGGCTACACCTTC. Translating it yields CASSLVTGRDGYTF.

This clonotype was counted a few times. The chain is built from TRBV29-1 and TRBJ2-1; 7 bases map to TRBD2. CDR3 size: 13 residues. With 7 bases clipped from V and 4 bases from J, the junction kept 7 bases outside the gene matches. Per germline, CDR1 SQVTM and CDR2 ANQGSEA. The CDR3 spells CSAGGDPYNEQFF. CDR3 DNA sequence: TGCAGCGCTGGGGGGGACCCTTACAATGAGCAGTTCTTC.

The V call is TRBV3-1, the J call TRBJ2-3; 10 positions match TRBD2. V was pared by 0 bases and J by 0 bases, with 12 bases of the junction left unmatched. The CDR3 sequence is 20 residues long. Germline V gene lookup returns CDR1 LGHDT and CDR2 YNNKEL (reference sequence). The DNA for the CDR3 is TGTGCCAGCAGCCAAGATTGGCGAGCGGGGGGGCCAATTAGCACAGATACGCAGTATTTT. Its translation: CASSQDWRAGGPISTDTQYF.

This clonotype was counted only a few times. The rearrangement links TRBV18 to TRBJ1-2; D is uncertain. CDR3 length: 13 amino acids. The germline CDR1 and CDR2 sequences are KGHSH and LQKENI. V lost 2 bases and J 8 bases, leaving 12 bases between the germline ends. CDR3 DNA sequence: TGTGCCAGCTCACCAGTGGACTGGGAGGGCTACACCTTC. As protein: CASSPVDWEGYTF.

This clonotype was counted only a few times. V usage is TRBV5-4 and J usage is TRBJ2-3, with TRBD1 identical over 9 bases. Germline CDR1 SGHNT, CDR2 YYREEE (reference sequence). The CDR3 is 17 amino acids. V lost 3 bases and J lost 2; bases outside the gene matches: 10. CDR3 coding DNA: TGTGCCAGCAGCTACGGGACAGGGACAACTCTCACAGATACGCAGTATTTT. Amino acid sequence: CASSYGTGTTLTDTQYF.

This clonotype was counted a few times. This chain joins TRBV9 and TRBJ2-1, with D possibly matching TRBD2 (7 bases). The V and J ends lost 0 bases and 8 bases respectively, with 15 bases between them. The CDR3 loop spans 15 amino acids. Germline CDR1 and CDR2: SGDLS and YYNGEE. CDR3 amino acids: CASSVEWGGRDEQFF. The CDR3, as DNA: TGTGCCAGCAGCGTAGAGTGGGGGGGCCGCGATGAGCAGTTCTTC.

This chain uses TRBV20-1 with TRBJ2-7, with TRBD1 matching over 8 bases. V was pared by 4 bases and J by 2 bases, with 7 bases of the junction left unmatched. CDR1 is DFQATT and CDR2 is SNEGSKA in the germline V gene (reference sequence). The CDR3 runs to 14 residues. This chain's CDR3 is CSATRTGGTYEQYF. The CDR3 DNA reads TGCAGTGCTACGCGCACAGGGGGTACCTACGAGCAGTACTTC.

J is TRBJ2-3 and V is TRBV5-1; the match to TRBD2 covers 7 bases. This CDR3 is 16 amino acids long. The V and J ends lost 4 bases and 0 bases, in that order; junction bases with no gene match: 8. The germline gives CDR1 SGHRS, CDR2 YFSETQ. CDR3 protein: CASSPGGSGSTDTQYF. The CDR3 nucleotides are TGCGCCAGCAGCCCTGGGGGTAGCGGGAGCACAGATACGCAGTATTTT.

The table lists this clonotype with a few counts. The genes are TRBV4-3 and TRBJ2-1; D is perhaps TRBD1 (6 bases). V was cut by 0 bases and J by 3 bases, with 12 bases left in between. From germline, CDR1 is LGHNA and CDR2 YSLEER. This CDR3 has 16 residues. CDR3 nucleotides: TGCGCCAGCAGCCAAGATTGGGTAGGGGGCTACAATGAGCAGTTCTTC. This encodes CASSQDWVGGYNEQFF.

The chain is built from TRBV29-1 and TRBJ2-7; 8 nucleotides align to TRBD2. The V segment lost 6 bases and the J segment 5 bases; nucleotides outside the gene matches: 3. Germline CDR1 SQVTM, CDR2 ANQGSEA. CDR3 length: 11 amino acids. The DNA of the CDR3 is TGCAGCGTGTCGGGGGGGAACGAGCAGTACTTC. It translates to CSVSGGNEQYF.

V is TRBV12-3 or TRBV12-4 and J is TRBJ2-5, with unresolved D. The V end lost 0 bases, the J end lost 4 bases, and 12 bases lay between the germline ends. There are 15 residues in the CDR3. CDR3 residues: CASSLADRPRETQYF. The CDR3 nucleotides are TGTGCCAGCAGTTTAGCGGATAGGCCAAGAGAGACCCAGTACTTC.

This clonotype was observed a few times. The rearrangement links TRBV4-3 to TRBJ2-5; D remains ambiguous. Trimming cost V 7 bases and J 2 bases, with 11 bases left between them. The germline V gene has CDR1 LGHNA and CDR2 YSLEER. The CDR3 consists of 13 residues. Here the CDR3 reads CASTGPVQETQYF. Written as DNA, the CDR3 is TGCGCCAGCACTGGGCCGGTTCAAGAGACCCAGTACTTC.

This clonotype occurred a few times. This chain links TRBV10-3 with TRBJ2-1, with D possibly being TRBD1 (5 bases). V was pared by 3 bases and J by 3 bases, with 9 bases between. The CDR3 has 14 amino acids. CDR1 and CDR2 (germline): ENHRY, SYGVKD. In DNA form, the CDR3 reads TGTGCCATCAGTGACCGGCAGGGCTACAATGAGCAGTTCTTC. The encoded protein is CAISDRQGYNEQFF.

The sample holds a few counts of this clonotype. V and J are TRBV5-1 and TRBJ2-3; D may be TRBD1 or TRBD2 (5 bases each). Germline V gene data show CDR1 as SGHRS and CDR2 as YFSETQ. Trimming removed 1 base from V and 1 base from J, with 13 bases in between. This CDR3 contains 16 residues. The CDR3 bases are TGCGCCAGCAGCTTGTTCGGGGTAGGGGGCACAGATACGCAGTATTTT. The encoded protein is CASSLFGVGGTDTQYF.

The sample holds a few counts of this clonotype. The chain is built from TRBV20-1 and TRBJ2-3; 8 positions match TRBD2. CDR3 size: 14 residues. CDR1 DFQATT and CDR2 SNEGSKA come from the germline V gene (reference sequence). J gave up 6 bases and V 0 bases, and 5 bases lay outside the gene matches. The CDR3 loop is CSARDSGATDTQYF. As DNA, the CDR3 is TGCAGTGCTAGAGATAGCGGGGCAACGGATACGCAGTATTTT.

Only a few counts were recorded for this clonotype. The chain recombines TRBV11-2 with TRBJ2-7, with D unclear. The V end lost 0 bases, the J end lost 4 bases, and 13 bases lay between the germline ends. Germline assignment: CDR1 SGHAT and CDR2 FQNNGV. The CDR3 contains 15 residues. CDR3 sequence reads: CASSLDPQKRYEQYF. As DNA, the CDR3 is TGTGCCAGCAGCTTAGATCCACAAAAAAGATACGAGCAGTACTTC.

This clonotype came up many times. The chain joins TRBV5-1 to TRBJ2-6; 7 bases are shared with TRBD2. Trimming cost V 4 bases and J 3 bases; bases outside gene matches: 4. The CDR3 loop spans 15 amino acids. CDR1 and CDR2 (germline): SGHRS, YFSETQ. Here the CDR3 reads CASSPGGDGANVLTF. CDR3 bases: TGCGCCAGCAGCCCTGGGGGGGATGGGGCCAACGTCCTGACTTTC. Full variable domain (rest looked up from reference TRBV5-1 and TRBJ2-6): KAGVTQTPRYLIKTRGQQVTLSCSPISGHRSVSWYQQTPGQGLQFLFEYFSETQRNKGNFPGRFSGRQFSNSRSEMNVSTLELGDSALYLCASSPGGDGANVLTFGAGSRLTVL.

This clonotype came up a few times. The gene calls are TRBV6-5 and TRBJ1-1; D is unresolved. Per germline, CDR1 MNHEY and CDR2 SVGAGI. This CDR3 spans 16 amino acids. Trimming pared 6 bases from V and 4 bases from J, leaving 21 bases between. The CDR3 reads CASRPARNTPGTEAFF. CDR3 DNA: TGTGCCAGCAGACCCGCGAGGAATACCCCCGGCACTGAAGCTTTCTTT.

Many counts were recorded for this clonotype. This chain uses TRBV5-8 with TRBJ2-3, with D hard to call. V was trimmed by 4 bases and J by 6 bases, leaving 18 bases between them. The length of the CDR3 is 15 residues. Germline loops: CDR1 SGHTS, CDR2 YDEGEE. The CDR3 coding sequence is TGTGCCAGCAGCGCCCAAGGGCTAGAAGCTGATACGCAGTATTTT. Protein sequence: CASSAQGLEADTQYF.

In this sample, this clonotype turned up a few times. The V and J genes are TRBV7-2 and TRBJ1-2; no clear D. V was shortened by 0 bases and J by 5 bases, with 13 bases between the two germline ends. The germline CDR1 and CDR2 sequences are SGHTA and FQGNSA. CDR3 length: 15 amino acids. CDR3 amino acids: CASSLAIERYYGYTF. The CDR3 nucleotides read TGTGCCAGCAGCTTAGCGATCGAGCGGTATTATGGCTACACCTTC.

This clonotype appeared a few times. V and J are TRBV20-1 and TRBJ2-3; D might be TRBD2 (5 bases). Trimming took off 7 bases at V and 4 bases at J, with 15 bases between the two ends. Germline values: CDR1 DFQATT, CDR2 SNEGSKA (reference sequence). This CDR3 is 13 amino acids long. Here the CDR3 reads CSESWAGADTQYF. The CDR3 DNA sequence: TGCAGTGAGTCGTGGGCGGGCGCAGATACGCAGTATTTT.